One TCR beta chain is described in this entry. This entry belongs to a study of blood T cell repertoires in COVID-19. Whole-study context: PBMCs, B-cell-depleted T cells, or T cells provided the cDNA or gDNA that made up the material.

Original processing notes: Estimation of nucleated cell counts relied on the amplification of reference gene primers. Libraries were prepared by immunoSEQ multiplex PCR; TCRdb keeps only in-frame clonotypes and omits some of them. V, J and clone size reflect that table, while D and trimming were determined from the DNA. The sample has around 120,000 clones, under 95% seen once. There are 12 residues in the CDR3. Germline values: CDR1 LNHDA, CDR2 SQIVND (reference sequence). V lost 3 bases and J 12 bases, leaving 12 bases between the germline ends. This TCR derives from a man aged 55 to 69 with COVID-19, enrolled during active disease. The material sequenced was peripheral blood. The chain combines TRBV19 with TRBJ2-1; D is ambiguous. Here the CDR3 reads CASSIRGSTQFF. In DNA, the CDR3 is TGTGCCAGTAGTATTCGCGGCTCCACGCAGTTCTTC.